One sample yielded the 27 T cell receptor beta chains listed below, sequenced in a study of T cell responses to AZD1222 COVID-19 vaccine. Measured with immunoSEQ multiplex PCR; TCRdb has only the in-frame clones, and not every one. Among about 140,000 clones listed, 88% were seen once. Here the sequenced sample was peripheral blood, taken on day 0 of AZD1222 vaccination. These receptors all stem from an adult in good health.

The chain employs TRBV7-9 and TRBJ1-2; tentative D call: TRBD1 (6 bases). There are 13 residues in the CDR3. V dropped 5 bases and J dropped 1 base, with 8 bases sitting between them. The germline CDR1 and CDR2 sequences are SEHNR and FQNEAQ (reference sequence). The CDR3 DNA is TGTGCCAGCAGCCACAGGGATAACTATGGCTACACCTTC. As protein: CASSHRDNYGYTF. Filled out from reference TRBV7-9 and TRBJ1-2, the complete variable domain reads DTGVSQNPRHKITKRGQNVTFRCDPISEHNRLYWYRQTLGQGPEFLTYFQNEAQLEKSRLLSDRFSAERPKGSFSTLEIQRTEQGDSAMYLCASSHRDNYGYTFGSGTRLTVV.

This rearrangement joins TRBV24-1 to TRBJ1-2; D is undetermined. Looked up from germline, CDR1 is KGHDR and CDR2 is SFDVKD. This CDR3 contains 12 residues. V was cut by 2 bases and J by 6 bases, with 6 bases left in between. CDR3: CATSDWAHGYTF. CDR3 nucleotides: TGTGCCACCAGTGATTGGGCCCATGGCTACACCTTC.

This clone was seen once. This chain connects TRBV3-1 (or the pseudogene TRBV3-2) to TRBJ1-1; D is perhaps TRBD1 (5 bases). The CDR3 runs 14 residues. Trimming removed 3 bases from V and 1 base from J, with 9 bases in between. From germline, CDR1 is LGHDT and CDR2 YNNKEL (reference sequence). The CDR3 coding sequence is TGTGCCAGCAGCCAGAATCAGGGGAACACTGAAGCTTTCTTT. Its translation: CASSQNQGNTEAFF.

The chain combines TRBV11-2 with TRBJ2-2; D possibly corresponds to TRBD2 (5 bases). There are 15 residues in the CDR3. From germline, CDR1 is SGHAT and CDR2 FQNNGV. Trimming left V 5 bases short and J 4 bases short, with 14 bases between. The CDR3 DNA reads TGTGCCAGCAGCAACTCCCCACGGGGCACCGGGGAGCTGTTTTTT. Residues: CASSNSPRGTGELFF.

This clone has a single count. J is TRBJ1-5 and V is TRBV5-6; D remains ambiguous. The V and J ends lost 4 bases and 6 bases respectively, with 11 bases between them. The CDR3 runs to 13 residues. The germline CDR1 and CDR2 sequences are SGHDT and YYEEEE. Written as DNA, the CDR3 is TGTGCCAGCAGCCAGTTTAGAGGTCAGCCCCAGCATTTT. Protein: CASSQFRGQPQHF.

In nucleotides, the CDR3 is TGTGCCAGCACCCCAACGGTGCCTTATAGCAATCAGCCCCAGCATTTT. Its translation is CASTPTVPYSNQPQHF. The rearrangement uses TRBV7-8 and TRBJ1-5; D is undetermined. Germline V gene data show CDR1 as SGHVS and CDR2 as FQNEAQ. This CDR3 has 16 residues. Trimming shortened V by 7 bases and J by 0 bases, and 16 bases separated the two germline ends.

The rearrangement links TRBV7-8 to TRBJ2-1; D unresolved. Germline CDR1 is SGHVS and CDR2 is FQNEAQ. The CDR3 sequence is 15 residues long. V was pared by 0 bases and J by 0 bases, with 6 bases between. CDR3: CASSLALISYNEQFF. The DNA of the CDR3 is TGTGCCAGCAGCTTAGCCCTGATCTCCTACAATGAGCAGTTCTTC.

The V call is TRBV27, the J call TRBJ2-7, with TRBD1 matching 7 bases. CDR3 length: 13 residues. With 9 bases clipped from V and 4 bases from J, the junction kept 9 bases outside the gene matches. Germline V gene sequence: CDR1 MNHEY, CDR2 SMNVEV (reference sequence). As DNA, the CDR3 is TGTGCCAGACTGGACAGGAAAGAATACGAGCAGTACTTC. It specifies CARLDRKEYEQYF.

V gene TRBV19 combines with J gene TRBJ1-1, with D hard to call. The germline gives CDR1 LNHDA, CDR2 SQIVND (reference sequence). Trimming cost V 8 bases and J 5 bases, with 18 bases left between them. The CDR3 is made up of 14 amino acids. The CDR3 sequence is CASHVTGGGTEAFF. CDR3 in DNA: TGTGCCAGTCACGTCACCGGTGGCGGTACTGAAGCTTTCTTT. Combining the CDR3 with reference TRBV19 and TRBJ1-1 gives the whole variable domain DGGITQSPKYLFRKEGQNVTLSCEQNLNHDAMYWYRQDPGQGLRLIYYSQIVNDFQKGDIAEGYSVSREKKESFPLTVTSAQKNPTAFYLCASHVTGGGTEAFFGQGTRLTVV.

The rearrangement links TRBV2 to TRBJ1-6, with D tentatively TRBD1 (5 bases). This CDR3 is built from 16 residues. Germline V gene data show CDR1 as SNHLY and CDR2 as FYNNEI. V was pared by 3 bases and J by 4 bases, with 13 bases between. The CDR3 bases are TGTGCCAGCAGTGAGGGACCGAGTCAATATAATTCACCCCTCCACTTT. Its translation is CASSEGPSQYNSPLHF.

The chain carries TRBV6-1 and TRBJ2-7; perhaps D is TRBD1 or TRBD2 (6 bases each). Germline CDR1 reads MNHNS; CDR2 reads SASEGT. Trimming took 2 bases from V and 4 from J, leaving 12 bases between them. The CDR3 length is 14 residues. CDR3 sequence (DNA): TGTGCCAGCAGTGAACTACTAGGGGGGTACGAGCAGTACTTC. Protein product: CASSELLGGYEQYF.

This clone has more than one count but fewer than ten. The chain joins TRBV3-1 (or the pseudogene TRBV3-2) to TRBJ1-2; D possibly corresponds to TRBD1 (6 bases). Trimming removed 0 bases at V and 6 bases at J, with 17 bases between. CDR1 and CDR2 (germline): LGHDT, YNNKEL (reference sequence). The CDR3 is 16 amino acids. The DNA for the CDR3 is TGTGCCAGCAGCCAAGAATGGCCAGGGGTGAGTGATGGCTACACCTTC. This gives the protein CASSQEWPGVSDGYTF.

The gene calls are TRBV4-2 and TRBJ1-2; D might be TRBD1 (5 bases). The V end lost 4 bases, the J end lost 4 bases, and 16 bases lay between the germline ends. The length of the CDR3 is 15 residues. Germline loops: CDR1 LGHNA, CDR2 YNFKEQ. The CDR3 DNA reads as TGTGCCAGCAGCCCCCAGGGAGACGACGGCTATGGCTACACCTTC. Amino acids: CASSPQGDDGYGYTF.

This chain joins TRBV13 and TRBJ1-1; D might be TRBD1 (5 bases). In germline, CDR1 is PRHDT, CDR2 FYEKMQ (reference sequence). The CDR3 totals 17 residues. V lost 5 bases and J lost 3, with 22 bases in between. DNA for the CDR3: TGTGCCAGCAGCCGAACAAAGGGGCAGTCCGGGGACACTGAAGCTTTCTTT. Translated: CASSRTKGQSGDTEAFF.

The CDR3 sequence: CASSFGGANTEAFF. The CDR3 DNA is TGTGCCAGCAGCTTCGGGGGGGCGAACACTGAAGCTTTCTTT. The V gene is TRBV7-2, the J gene TRBJ1-1; possibly TRBD1 for D (6 bases). Trimming stripped 3 bases from V and 1 base from J, with 9 bases between. CDR1 SGHTA and CDR2 FQGNSA come from the germline V gene. The CDR3 totals 14 residues. Looking up the rest from reference TRBV7-2 and TRBJ1-1 gives the full variable domain: GAGVSQSPSNKVTEKGKDVELRCDPISGHTALYWYRQSLGQGLEFLIYFQGNSAPDKSGLPSDRFSAERTGGSVSTLTIQRTQQEDSAVYLCASSFGGANTEAFFGQGTRLTVV.

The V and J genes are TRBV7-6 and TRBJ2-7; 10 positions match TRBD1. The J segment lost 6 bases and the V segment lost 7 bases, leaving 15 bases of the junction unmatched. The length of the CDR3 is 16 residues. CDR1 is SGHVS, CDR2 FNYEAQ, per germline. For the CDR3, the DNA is TGTGCCAGCATCATGAATCCGGGACAGGGGATCGGCGAGCAGTACTTC. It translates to CASIMNPGQGIGEQYF.

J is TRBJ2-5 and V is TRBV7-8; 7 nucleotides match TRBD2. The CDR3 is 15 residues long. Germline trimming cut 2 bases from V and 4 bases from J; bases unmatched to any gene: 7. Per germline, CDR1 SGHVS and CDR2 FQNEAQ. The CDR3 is CASSLREGWAETQYF. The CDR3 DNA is TGTGCCAGCAGCTTAAGGGAGGGGTGGGCAGAGACCCAGTACTTC.

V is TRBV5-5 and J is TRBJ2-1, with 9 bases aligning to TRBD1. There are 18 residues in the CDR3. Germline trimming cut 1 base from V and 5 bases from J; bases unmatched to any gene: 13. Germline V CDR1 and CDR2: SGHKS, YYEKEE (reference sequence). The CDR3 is CASSLLWRDRVVDNEQFF. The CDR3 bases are TGTGCCAGCAGCTTGTTGTGGAGGGACAGGGTGGTCGACAATGAGCAGTTCTTC.

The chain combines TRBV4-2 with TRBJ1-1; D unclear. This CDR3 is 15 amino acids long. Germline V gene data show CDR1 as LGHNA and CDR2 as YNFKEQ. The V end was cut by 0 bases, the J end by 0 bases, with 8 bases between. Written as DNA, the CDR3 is TGTGCCAGCAGCCAAGATGGGTGGATGAACACTGAAGCTTTCTTT. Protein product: CASSQDGWMNTEAFF.

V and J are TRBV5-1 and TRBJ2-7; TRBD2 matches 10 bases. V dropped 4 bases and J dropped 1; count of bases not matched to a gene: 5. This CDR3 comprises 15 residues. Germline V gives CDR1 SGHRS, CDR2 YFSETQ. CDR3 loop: CASSPTSGRSYEQYF. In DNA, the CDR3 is TGCGCCAGCAGCCCGACTAGCGGGCGGTCCTACGAGCAGTACTTC.

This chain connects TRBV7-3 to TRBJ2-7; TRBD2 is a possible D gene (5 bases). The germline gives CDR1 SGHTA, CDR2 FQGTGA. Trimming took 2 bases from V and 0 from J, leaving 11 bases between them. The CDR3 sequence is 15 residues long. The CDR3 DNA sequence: TGTGCCAGCAGCTTATCCCCGGGATTCTCCTACGAGCAGTACTTC. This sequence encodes CASSLSPGFSYEQYF.

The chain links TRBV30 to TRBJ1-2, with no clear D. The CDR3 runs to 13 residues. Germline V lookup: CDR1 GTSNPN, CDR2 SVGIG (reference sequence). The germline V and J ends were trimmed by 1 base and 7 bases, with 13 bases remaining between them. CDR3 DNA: TGTGCCTGGAGTGAAGGAGGACCTGGTGGCTACACCTTC. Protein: CAWSEGGPGGYTF. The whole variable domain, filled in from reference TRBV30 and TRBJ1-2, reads SQTIHQWPATLVQPVGSPLSLECTVEGTSNPNLYWYRQAAGRGLQLLFYSVGIGQISSEVPQNLSASRPQDRQFILSSKKLLLSDSGFYLCAWSEGGPGGYTFGSGTRLTVV.

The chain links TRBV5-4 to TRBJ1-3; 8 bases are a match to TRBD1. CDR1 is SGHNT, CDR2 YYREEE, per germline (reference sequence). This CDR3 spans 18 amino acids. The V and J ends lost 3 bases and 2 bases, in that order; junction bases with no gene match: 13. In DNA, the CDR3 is TGTGCCAGCAGCTCCGGGACAGGCTCGAGGGGGGCTGGAAACACCATATATTTT. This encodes CASSSGTGSRGAGNTIYF.

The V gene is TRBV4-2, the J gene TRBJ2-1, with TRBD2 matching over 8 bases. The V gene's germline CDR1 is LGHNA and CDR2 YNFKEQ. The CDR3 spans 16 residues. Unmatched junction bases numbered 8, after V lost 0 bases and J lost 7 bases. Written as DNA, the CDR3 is TGTGCCAGCAGCCAAGATACGGGAGGGTTTTTGAATGAGCAGTTCTTC. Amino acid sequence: CASSQDTGGFLNEQFF.

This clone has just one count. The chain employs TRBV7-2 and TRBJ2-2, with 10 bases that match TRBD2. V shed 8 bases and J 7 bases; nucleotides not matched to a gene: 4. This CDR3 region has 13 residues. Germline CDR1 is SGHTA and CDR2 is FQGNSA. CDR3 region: CASDRTSGGELFF. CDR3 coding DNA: TGTGCCAGCGACCGGACTAGCGGCGGGGAGCTGTTTTTT.

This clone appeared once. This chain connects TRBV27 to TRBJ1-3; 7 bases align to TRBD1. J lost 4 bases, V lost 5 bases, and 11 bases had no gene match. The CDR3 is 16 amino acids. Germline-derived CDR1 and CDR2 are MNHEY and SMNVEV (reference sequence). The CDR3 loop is CASSPDLTGSGNTIYF. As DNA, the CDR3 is TGTGCCAGCAGTCCGGATCTGACAGGGTCCGGAAACACCATATATTTT.

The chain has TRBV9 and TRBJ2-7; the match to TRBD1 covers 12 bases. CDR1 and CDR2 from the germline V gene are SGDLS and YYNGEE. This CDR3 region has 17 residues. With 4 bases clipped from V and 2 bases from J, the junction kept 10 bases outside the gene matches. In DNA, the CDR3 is TGTGCCAGCAGCCCACCCGCCGGGACAGGGGGCGCCTACGAGCAGTACTTC. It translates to CASSPPAGTGGAYEQYF.